This T cell receptor (beta chain) was retrieved from a study of cytomegalovirus exposure and HLA in healthy donors. It was with 60 Vbeta and 13 Jbeta primers that the PCR ran. Measured with immunoSEQ multiplex PCR; TCRdb has only the in-frame clones, and not every one. Among some 130,000 clones listed, 60% to 80% were seen once. Study-wide results and caveats: When the data were analyzed later, several of the most significant clusters appeared to be linked to common viral pathogens. Most TCR sequences were rare, but some public TCRs occurred in many donors.

This CDR3 has 14 amino acids. CDR1 is LNHDA and CDR2 is SQIVND in the germline V gene (reference sequence). Germline trimming cut 5 bases from V and 7 bases from J; bases unmatched to any gene: 7. In the case of this clone: What it recognizes is unknown.

This sequence was found in a male donor in good health and CMV-seronegative. The chain joins TRBV19 to TRBJ2-2; TRBD1 matches at 7 bases. The sequenced sample consisted of PBMCs. The CDR3 loop reads CASSVQGIGGELFF. The CDR3 DNA sequence: TGTGCCAGTAGTGTACAGGGGATAGGCGGGGAGCTGTTTTTT. Full variable domain (outside the CDR3, taken from reference TRBV19 and TRBJ2-2): DGGITQSPKYLFRKEGQNVTLSCEQNLNHDAMYWYRQDPGQGLRLIYYSQIVNDFQKGDIAEGYSVSREKKESFPLTVTSAQKNPTAFYLCASSVQGIGGELFFGEGSRLTVL.